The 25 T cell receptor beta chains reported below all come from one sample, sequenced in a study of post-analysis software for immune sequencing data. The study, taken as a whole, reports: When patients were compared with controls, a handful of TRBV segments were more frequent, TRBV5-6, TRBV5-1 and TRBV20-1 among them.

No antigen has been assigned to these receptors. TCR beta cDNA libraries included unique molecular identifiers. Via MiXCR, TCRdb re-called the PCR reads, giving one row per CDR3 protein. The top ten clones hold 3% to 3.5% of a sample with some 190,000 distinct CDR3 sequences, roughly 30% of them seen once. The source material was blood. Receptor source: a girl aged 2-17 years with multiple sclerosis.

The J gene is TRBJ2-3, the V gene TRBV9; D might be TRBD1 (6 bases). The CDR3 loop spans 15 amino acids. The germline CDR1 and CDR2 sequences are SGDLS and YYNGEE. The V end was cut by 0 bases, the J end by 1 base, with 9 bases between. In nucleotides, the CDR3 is TGTGCCAGCAGCGTAGTCGCAGGGGGCACAGATACGCAGTATTTT. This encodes CASSVVAGGTDTQYF.

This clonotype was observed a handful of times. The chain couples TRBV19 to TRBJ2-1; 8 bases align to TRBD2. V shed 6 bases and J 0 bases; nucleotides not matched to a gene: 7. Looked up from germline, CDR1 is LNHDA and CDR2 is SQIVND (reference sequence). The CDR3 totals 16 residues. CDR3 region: CASRTTSGSSYNEQFF. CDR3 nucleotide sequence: TGTGCCAGTAGGACTACTAGCGGTAGCTCCTACAATGAGCAGTTCTTC.

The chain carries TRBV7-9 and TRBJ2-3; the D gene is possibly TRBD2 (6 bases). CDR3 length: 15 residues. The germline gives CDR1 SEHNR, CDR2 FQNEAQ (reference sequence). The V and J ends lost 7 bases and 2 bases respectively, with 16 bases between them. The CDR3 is CASTKRRGNTDTQYF. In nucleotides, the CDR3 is TGTGCCAGCACTAAAAGGCGGGGTAACACAGATACGCAGTATTTT.

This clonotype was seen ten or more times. The CDR3 nucleotides are TGTGCCAGCAGCCTTGCAGGGGGCAACATTCAGTACTTC. Translated: CASSLAGGNIQYF. The chain is built from TRBV7-9 and TRBJ2-4; 8 bases align to TRBD1. The CDR3 loop spans 13 amino acids. Germline CDR1 SEHNR, CDR2 FQNEAQ (reference sequence). Germline trimming cut 5 bases from V and 7 bases from J; bases unmatched to any gene: 4.

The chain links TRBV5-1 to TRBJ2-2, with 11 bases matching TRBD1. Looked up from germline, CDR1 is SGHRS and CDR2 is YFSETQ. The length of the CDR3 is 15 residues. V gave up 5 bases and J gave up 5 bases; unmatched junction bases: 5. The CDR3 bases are TGCGCCAGCAGTTCCGGGACAGGGGGGACCGGGGAGCTGTTTTTT. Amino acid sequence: CASSSGTGGTGELFF.

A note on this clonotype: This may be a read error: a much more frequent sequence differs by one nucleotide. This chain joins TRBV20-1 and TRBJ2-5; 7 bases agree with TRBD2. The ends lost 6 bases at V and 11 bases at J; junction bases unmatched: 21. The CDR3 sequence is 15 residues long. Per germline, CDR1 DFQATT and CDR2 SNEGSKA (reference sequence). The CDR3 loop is CSAPSMGGSYGEQYF. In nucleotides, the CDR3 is TGCAGTGCCCCTTCAATGGGCGGGAGCTATGGAGAGCAGTACTTC.

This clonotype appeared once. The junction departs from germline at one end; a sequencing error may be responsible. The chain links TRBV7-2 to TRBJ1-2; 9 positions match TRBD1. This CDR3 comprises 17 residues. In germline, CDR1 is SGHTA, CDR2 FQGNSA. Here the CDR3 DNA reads TGTGCCAGCAGCTCCTGGTGGACAGGGGAGATGCGGATTGGCTACGCCTTC. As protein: CASSSWWTGEMRIGYAF.

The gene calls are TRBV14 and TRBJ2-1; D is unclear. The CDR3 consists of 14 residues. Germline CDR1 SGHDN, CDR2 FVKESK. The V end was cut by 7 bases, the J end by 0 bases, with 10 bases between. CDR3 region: CASNRADSYNEQFF. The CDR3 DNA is TGTGCCAGCAACCGGGCCGACTCCTACAATGAGCAGTTCTTC.

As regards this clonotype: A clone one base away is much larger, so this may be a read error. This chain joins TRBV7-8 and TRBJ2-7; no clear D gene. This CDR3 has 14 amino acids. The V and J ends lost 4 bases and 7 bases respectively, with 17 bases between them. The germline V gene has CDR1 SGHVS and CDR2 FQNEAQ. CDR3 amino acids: CASSCNSRLEEQYF. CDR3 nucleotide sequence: TGTGCCAGCAGCTGTAACTCTCGTTTGGAGGAGCAGTACTTC.

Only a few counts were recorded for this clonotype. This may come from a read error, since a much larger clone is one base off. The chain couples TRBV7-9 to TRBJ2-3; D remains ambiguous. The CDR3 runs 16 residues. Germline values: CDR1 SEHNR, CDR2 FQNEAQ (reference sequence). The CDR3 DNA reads TGTTCCAGCAGCTTAGGGCCCAGAAGTAACACAGATACGCAGTATTTT. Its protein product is CSSSLGPRSNTDTQYF.

CDR3 bases: TGTGCCAGCAGTCCCCGTGAAGGGTTCACTAATCAGCCCCAGCATTTT. Its translation is CASSPREGFTNQPQHF. The rearrangement links TRBV12-3 or TRBV12-4 to TRBJ1-5; the D is unclear. Trimming removed 5 bases from V and 4 bases from J, with 18 bases in between. The CDR3 extends over 16 amino acids.

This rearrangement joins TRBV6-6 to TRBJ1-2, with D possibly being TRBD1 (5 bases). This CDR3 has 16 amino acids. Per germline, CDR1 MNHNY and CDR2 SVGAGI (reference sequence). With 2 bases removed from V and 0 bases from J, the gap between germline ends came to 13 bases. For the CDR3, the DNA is TGTGCCAGCAGTTACGAGATGGACATCGCTAACTATGGCTACACCTTC. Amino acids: CASSYEMDIANYGYTF.

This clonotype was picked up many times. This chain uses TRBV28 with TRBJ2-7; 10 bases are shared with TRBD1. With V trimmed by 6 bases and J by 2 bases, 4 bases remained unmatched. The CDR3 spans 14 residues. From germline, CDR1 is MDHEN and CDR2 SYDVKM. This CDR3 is CASRTGTGAYEQYF. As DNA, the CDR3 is TGTGCCAGCAGGACCGGGACAGGGGCCTACGAGCAGTACTTC.

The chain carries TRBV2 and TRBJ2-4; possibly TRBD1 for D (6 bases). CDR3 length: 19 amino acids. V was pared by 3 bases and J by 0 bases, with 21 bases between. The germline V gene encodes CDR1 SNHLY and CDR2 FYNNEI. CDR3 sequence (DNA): TGTGCCAGCAGTGATTTATTCCCCCCGACAGGCTTAGCCAAAAACATTCAGTACTTC. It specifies CASSDLFPPTGLAKNIQYF.

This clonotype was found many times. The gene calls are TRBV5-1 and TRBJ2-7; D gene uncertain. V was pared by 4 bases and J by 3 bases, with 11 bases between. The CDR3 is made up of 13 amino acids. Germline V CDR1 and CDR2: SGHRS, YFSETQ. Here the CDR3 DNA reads TGCGCCAGCAGCGGGTGGATGGGCTACGAGCAGTACTTC. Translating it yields CASSGWMGYEQYF. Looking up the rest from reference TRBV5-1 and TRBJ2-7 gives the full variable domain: KAGVTQTPRYLIKTRGQQVTLSCSPISGHRSVSWYQQTPGQGLQFLFEYFSETQRNKGNFPGRFSGRQFSNSRSEMNVSTLELGDSALYLCASSGWMGYEQYFGPGTRLTVT.

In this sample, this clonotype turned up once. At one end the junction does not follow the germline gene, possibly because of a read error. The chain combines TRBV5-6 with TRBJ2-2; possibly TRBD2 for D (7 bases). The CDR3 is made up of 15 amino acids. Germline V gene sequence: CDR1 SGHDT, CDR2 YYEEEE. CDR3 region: CASSLDREGTGERFF. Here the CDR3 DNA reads TGTGCCAGCAGCTTGGACAGGGAGGGGACCGGGGAGCGGTTTTTT.

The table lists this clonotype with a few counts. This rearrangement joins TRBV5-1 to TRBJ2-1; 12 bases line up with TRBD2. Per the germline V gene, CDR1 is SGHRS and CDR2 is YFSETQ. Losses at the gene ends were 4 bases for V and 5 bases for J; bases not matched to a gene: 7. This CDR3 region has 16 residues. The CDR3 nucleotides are TGCGCCAGCAGCGCAAAGACTAGCGGGGGCCACAATGAGCAGTTCTTC. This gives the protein CASSAKTSGGHNEQFF.

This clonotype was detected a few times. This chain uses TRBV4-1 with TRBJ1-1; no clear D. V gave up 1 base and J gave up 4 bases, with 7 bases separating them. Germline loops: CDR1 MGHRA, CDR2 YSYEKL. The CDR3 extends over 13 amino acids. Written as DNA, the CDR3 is TGCGCCAGCAGCCAAGTAGTCGGCACTGAAGCTTTCTTT. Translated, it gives CASSQVVGTEAFF.

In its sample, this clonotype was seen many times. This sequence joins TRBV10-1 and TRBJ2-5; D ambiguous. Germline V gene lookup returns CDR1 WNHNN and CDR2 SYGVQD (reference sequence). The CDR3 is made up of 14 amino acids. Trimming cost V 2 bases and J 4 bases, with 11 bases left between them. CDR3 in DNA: TGCGCCAGCAGTGAGGCCGCGCGTGGAGAGACCCAGTACTTC. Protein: CASSEAARGETQYF.

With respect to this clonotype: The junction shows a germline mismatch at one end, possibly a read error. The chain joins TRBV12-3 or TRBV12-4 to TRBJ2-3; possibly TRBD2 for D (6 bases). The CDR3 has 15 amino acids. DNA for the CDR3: TGTGCCAGCAGTTTATGGAGCCCTAGCGCAGATGCGCAGTATTTT. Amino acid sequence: CASSLWSPSADAQYF.

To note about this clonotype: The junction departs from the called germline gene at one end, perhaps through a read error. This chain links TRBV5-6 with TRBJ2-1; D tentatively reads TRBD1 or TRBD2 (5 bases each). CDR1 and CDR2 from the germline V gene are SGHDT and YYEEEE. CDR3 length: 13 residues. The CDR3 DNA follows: TGTGCCAGCAGCCCTGGGGCCTACAATGAGCGGTACTTC. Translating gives CASSPGAYNERYF.

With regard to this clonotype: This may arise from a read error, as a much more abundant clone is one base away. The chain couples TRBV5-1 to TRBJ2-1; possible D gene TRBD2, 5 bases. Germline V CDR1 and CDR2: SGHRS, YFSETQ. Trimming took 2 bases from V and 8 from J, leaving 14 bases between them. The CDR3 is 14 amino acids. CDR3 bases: TGCGCCAGCAGCTTATCCCTAGCCTCCGATGAGCAGTTCTTC. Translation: CASSLSLASDEQFF.

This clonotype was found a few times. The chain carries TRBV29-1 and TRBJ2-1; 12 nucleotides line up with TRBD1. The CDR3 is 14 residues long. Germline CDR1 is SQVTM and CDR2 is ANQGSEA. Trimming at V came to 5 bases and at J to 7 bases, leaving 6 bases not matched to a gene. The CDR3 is CSVTRGQGANEQFF. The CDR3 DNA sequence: TGCAGCGTTACTAGGGGACAGGGGGCGAATGAGCAGTTCTTC.

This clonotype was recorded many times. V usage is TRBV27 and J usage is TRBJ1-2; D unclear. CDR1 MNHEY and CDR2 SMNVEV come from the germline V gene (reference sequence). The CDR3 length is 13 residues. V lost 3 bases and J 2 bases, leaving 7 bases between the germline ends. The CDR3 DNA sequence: TGTGCCAGCAGTTTCTCGGCCAACTATGGCTACACCTTC. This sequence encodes CASSFSANYGYTF.

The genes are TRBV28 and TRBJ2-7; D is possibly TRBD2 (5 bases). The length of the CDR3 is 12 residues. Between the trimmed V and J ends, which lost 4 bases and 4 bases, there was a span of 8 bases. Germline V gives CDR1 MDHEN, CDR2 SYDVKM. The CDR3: CASSSPGYEQYF. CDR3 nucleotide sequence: TGTGCCAGCAGTTCCCCGGGATACGAGCAGTACTTC.